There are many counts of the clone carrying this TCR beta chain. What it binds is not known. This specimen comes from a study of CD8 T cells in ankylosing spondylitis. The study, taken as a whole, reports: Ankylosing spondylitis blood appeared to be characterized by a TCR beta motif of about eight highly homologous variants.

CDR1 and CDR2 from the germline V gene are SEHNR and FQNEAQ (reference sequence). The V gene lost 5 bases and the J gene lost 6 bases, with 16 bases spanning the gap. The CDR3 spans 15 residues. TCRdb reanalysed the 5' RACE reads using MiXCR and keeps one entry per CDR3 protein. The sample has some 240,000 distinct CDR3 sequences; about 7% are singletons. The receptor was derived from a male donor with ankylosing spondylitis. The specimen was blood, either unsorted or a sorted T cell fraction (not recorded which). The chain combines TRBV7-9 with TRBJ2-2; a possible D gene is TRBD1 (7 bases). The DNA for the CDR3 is TGTGCCAGCAGCCCGACAGACAGGGAGGCCGGGGAGCTGTTTTTT. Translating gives CASSPTDREAGELFF.